The source of this TCR beta chain is a study of CD8+CD57+ T cells in acquired aplastic anemia. Background on the study: Sorted CD4+ and CD8+ cells gave an average of approximately 3 ug of DNA. Study findings and constraints: Statistical testing detected no significant gap in CD8+ Simpson's diversity between patients and controls. Fewer than 30 shared CD8+ CDR3s appeared highly expressed within patients' immunodominant clones.

V was cut by 6 bases and J by 2 bases, with 14 bases left in between. The CDR3 runs 13 residues. CDR1 is DFQATT, CDR2 SNEGSKA, per germline (reference sequence). This clonotype was recorded a few times. What it recognizes is unknown. Profiling of TCR beta VDJ combinations and CDR3 sequences used genomic DNA as template. Using its own MiXCR run on the reads, TCRdb lists one record per CDR3 protein. The table has about 200,000 distinct CDR3 sequences, 60% to 80% seen once. The authors sequenced patients whose flow cytometry had shown CD8+CD57+ cell expansion. Everyone among the patients had severe acquired aplastic anemia.

The sample consisted of sorted CD4+, CD8+, or CD8+CD57+ T cells (not recorded which) from PBMCs. This chain links TRBV20-1 with TRBJ2-7; TRBD1 might be the D (5 bases). The clonotype was recovered from a human donor with aplastic anemia. CDR3 nucleotides: TGCAGTGCCGCCCCCGACAGACCCTACGAGCAGTACTTC. The encoded protein is CSAAPDRPYEQYF.